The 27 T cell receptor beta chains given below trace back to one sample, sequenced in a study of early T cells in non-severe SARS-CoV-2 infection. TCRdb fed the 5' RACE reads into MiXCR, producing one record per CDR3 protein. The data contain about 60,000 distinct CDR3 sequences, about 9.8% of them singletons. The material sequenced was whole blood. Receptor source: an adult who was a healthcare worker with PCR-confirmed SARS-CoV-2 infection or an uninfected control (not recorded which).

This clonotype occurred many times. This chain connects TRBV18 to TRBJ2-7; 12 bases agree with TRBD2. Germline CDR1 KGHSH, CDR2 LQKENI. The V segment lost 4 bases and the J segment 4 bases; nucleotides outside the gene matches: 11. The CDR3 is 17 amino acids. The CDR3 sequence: CASSRRTSGTQLYEQYF. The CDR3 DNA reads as TGTGCCAGCTCACGACGGACTAGCGGGACCCAATTATACGAGCAGTACTTC.

The DNA of the CDR3 is TGTGCCAGCAGTACACCCAGGGGATTTAGCTCTGGGGCCAACGTCCTGACTTTC. Protein: CASSTPRGFSSGANVLTF. The V and J genes are TRBV6-2 or TRBV6-3 and TRBJ2-6, with D maybe TRBD1 (6 bases). The CDR3 is 18 amino acids. V was shortened by 5 bases and J by 0 bases, with 17 bases between the two germline ends. The V gene's germline CDR1 is MNHEY and CDR2 SVGEGT.

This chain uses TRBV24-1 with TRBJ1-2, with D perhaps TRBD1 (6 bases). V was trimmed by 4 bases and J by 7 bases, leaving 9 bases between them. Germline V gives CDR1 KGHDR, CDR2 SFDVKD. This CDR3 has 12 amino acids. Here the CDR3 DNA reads TGTGCCACCAGTGACAGGGGACCTGGCTACACCTTC. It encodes CATSDRGPGYTF.

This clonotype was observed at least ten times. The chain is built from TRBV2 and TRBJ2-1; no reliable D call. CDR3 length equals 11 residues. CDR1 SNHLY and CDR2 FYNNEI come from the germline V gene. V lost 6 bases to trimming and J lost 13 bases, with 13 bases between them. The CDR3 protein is CASRRLGNQFF. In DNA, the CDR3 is TGTGCCAGCAGGAGGTTGGGGAACCAGTTCTTC.

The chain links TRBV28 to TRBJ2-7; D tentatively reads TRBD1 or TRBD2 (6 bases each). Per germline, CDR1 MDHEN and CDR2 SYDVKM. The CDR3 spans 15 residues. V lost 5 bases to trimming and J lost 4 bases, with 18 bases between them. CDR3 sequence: CASSLSVGGTYEQYF. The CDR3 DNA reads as TGTGCCAGCAGTCTATCGGTCGGGGGCACTTACGAGCAGTACTTC.

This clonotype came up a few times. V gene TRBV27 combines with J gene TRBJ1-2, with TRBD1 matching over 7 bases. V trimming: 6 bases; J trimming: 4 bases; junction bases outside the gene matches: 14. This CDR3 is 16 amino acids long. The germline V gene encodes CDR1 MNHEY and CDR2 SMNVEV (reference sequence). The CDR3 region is CASSQNLAGGGYGYTF. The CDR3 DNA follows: TGTGCCAGCAGCCAAAACCTCGCAGGGGGGGGCTATGGCTACACCTTC.

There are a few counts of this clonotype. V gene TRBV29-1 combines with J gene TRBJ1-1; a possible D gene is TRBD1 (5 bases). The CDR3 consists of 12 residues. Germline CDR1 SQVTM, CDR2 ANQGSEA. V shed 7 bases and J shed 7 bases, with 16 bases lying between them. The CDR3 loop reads CSAWDPENEAFF. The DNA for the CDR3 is TGCAGCGCTTGGGACCCTGAGAATGAAGCTTTCTTT.

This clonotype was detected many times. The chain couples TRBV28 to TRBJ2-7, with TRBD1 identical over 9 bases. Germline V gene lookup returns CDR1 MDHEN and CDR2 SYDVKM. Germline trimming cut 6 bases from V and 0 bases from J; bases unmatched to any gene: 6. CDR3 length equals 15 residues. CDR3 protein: CASRAWGQGSYEQYF. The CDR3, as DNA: TGTGCCAGCAGAGCGTGGGGACAGGGCTCCTACGAGCAGTACTTC.

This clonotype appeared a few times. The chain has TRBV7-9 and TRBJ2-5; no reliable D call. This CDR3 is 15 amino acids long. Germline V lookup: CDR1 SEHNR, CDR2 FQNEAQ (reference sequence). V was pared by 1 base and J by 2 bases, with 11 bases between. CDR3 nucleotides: TGTGCCAGCAGCTTAGTCCGCCAGTCACAAGAGACCCAGTACTTC. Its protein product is CASSLVRQSQETQYF.

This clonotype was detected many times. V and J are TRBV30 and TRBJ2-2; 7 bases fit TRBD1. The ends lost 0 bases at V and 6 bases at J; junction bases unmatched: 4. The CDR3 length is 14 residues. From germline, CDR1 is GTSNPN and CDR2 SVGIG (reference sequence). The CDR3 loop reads CAWSVWQGAGELFF. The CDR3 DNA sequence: TGTGCCTGGAGTGTTTGGCAGGGGGCCGGGGAGCTGTTTTTT.

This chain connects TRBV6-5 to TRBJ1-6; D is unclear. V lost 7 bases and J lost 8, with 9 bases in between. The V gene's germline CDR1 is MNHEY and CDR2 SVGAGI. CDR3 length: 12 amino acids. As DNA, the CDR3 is TGTGCCAGCACCAACGGGGATTCACCCCTCCACTTT. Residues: CASTNGDSPLHF.

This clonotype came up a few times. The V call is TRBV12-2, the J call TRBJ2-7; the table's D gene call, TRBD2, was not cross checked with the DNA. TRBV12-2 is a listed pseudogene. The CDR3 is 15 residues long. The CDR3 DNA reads TGTGCAAGTCGCTTAAGGACTAGAGGGACGTACGAGCAGTACTTC. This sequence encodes CASRLRTRGTYEQYF.

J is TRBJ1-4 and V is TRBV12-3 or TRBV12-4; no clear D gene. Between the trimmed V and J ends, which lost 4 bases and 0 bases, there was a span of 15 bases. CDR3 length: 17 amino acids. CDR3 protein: CASSWVPGGSTNEKLFF. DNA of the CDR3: TGTGCCAGCAGTTGGGTCCCGGGAGGATCAACTAATGAAAAACTGTTTTTT.

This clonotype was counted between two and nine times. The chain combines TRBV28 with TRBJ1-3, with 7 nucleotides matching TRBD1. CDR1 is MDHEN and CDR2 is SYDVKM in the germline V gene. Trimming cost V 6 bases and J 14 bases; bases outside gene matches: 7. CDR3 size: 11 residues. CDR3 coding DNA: TGTGCCAGCAGCGACGACAGGGTCCTATATTTT. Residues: CASSDDRVLYF.

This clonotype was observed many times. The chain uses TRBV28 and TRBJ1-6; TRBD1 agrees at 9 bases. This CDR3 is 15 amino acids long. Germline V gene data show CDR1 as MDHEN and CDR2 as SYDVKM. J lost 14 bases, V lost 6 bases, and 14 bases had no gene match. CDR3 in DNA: TGTGCCAGCAGCCAACACGGGACAGGGAAAGGCACCCTCCACTTT. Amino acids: CASSQHGTGKGTLHF.

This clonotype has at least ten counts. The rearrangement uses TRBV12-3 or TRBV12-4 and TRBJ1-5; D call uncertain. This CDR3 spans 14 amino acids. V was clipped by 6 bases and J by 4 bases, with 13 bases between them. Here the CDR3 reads CASSIQGRNQPQHF. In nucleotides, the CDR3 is TGTGCCAGCAGCATCCAAGGCAGAAATCAGCCCCAGCATTTT.

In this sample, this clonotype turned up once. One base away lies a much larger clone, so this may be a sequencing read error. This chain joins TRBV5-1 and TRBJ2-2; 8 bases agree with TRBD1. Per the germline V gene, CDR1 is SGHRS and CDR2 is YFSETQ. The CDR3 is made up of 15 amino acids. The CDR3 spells CASSTGTGETGEVFF. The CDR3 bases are TGCGCCAGCAGCACCGGGACAGGCGAGACCGGGGAGGTGTTTTTT. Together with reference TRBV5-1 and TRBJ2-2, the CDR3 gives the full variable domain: KAGVTQTPRYLIKTRGQQVTLSCSPISGHRSVSWYQQTPGQGLQFLFEYFSETQRNKGNFPGRFSGRQFSNSRSEMNVSTLELGDSALYLCASSTGTGETGEVFFGEGSRLTVL.

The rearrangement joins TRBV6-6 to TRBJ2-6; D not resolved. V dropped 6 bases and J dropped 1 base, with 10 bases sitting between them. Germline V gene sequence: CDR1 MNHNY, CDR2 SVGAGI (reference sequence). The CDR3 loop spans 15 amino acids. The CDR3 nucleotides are TGTGCCAGCAGCGCTAAGGGATCTGGGGCCAACGTCCTGACTTTC. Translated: CASSAKGSGANVLTF.

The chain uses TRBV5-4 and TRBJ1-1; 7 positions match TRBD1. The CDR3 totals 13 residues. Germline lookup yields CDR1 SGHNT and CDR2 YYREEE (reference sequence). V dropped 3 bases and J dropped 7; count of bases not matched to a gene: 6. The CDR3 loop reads CASSSQGRSEAFF. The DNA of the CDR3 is TGTGCCAGCAGCTCACAGGGGAGAAGTGAAGCTTTCTTT.

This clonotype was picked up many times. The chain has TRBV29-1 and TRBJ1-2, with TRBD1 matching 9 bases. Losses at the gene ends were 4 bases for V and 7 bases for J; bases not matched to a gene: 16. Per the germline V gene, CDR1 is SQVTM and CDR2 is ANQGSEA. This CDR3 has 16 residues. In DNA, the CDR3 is TGCAGCGTTGTTACCTACCCCGGACAGGGGATAAGTGGCTACACCTTC. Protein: CSVVTYPGQGISGYTF.

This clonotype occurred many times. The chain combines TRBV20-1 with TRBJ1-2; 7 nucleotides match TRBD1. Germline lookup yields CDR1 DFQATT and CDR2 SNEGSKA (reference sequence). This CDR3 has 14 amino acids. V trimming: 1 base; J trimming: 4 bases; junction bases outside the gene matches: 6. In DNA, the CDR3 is TGCAGTGCTAGAGCCAGGACAGGACTCTATGGCTACACCTTC. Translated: CSARARTGLYGYTF.

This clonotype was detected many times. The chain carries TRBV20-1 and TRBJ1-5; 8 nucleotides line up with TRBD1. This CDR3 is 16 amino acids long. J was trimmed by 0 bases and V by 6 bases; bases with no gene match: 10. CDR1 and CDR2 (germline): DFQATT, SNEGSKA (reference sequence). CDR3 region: CSASSGGADSNQPQHF. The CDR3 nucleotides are TGCAGTGCATCTTCAGGGGGCGCGGATAGCAATCAGCCCCAGCATTTT.

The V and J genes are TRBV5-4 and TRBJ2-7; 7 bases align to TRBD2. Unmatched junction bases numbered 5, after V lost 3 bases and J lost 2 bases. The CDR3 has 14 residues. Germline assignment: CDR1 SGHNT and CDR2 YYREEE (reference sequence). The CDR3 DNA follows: TGTGCCAGCAGCTCGACCGGGACTACCTACGAGCAGTACTTC. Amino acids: CASSSTGTTYEQYF.

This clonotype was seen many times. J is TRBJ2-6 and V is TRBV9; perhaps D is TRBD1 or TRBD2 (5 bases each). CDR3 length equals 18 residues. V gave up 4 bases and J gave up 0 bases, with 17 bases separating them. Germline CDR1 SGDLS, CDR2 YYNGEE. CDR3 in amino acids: CASSLRKGGGSGANVLTF. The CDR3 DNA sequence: TGTGCCAGCAGCCTCCGAAAGGGTGGGGGCTCTGGGGCCAACGTCCTGACTTTC. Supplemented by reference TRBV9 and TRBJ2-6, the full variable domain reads DSGVTQTPKHLITATGQRVTLRCSPRSGDLSVYWYQQSLDQGLQFLIQYYNGEERAKGNILERFSAQQFPDLHSELNLSSLELGDSALYFCASSLRKGGGSGANVLTFGAGSRLTVL.

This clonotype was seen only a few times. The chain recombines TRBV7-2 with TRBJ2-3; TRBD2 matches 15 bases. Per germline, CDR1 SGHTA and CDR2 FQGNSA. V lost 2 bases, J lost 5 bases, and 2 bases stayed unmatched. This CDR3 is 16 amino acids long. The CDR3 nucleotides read TGTGCCAGCAGCTTACGGGGACTAGCGGGAGGAGATACGCAGTATTTT. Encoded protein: CASSLRGLAGGDTQYF.

CDR3 in amino acids: CASTPGSGPSYEQYF. The DNA of the CDR3 is TGTGCCAGCACCCCTGGTAGCGGGCCTTCCTACGAGCAGTACTTC. This chain links TRBV12-3 or TRBV12-4 with TRBJ2-7, with TRBD2 identical over 7 bases. The CDR3 is 15 amino acids. V dropped 7 bases and J dropped 1; count of bases not matched to a gene: 10.

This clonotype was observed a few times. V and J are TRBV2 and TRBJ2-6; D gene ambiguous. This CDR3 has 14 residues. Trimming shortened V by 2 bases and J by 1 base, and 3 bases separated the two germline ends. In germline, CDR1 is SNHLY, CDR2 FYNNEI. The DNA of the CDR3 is TGTGCCAGCAGTGAATTTTCTGGGGCCAACGTCCTGACTTTC. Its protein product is CASSEFSGANVLTF.